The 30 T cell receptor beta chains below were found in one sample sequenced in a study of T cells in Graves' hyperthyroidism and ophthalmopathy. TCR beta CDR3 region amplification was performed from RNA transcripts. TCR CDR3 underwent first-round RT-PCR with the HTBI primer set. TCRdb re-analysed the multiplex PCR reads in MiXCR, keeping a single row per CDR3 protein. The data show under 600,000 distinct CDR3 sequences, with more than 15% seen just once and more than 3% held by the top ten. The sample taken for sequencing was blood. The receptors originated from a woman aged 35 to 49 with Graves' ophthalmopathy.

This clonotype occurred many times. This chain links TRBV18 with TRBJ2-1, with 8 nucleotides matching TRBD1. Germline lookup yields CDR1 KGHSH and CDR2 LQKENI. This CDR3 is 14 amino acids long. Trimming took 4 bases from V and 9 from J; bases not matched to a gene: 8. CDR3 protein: CASSLGTGRLEQFF. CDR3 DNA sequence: TGTGCCAGCTCACTCGGGACAGGAAGACTTGAGCAGTTCTTC.

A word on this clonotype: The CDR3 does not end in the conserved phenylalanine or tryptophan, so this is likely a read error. CDR3 DNA: TGCGCCAGCAGCCAAGAAGACGTTTCACCCCTCCACCTT. It yields the protein CASSQEDVSPLHL. The gene calls are TRBV4-1 and TRBJ1-6; D is unresolved. V was clipped by 0 bases and J by 9 bases, with 6 bases between them. The length of the CDR3 is 13 residues. Germline CDR1 is MGHRA and CDR2 is YSYEKL.

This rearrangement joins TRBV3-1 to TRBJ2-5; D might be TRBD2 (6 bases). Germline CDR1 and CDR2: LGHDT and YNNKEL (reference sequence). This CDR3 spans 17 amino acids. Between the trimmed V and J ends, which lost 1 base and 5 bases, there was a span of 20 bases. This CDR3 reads CASSQGSGNTWGETQYF. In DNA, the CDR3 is TGTGCCAGCAGCCAAGGTAGCGGTAATACCTGGGGGGAGACCCAGTACTTC.

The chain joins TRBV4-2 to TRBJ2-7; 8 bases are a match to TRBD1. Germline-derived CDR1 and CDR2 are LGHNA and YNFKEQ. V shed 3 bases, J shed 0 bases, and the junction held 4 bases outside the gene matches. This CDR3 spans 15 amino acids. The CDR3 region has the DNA TGTGCCAGCAGCCACGGGGACAGGAGCTCCTACGAGCAGTACTTC. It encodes CASSHGDRSSYEQYF.

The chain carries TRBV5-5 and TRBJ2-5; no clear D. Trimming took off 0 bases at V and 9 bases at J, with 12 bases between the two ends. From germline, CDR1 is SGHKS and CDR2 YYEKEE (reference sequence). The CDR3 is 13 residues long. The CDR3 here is CASSLDQERPQYF. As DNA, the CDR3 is TGTGCCAGCAGCTTGGATCAGGAGAGGCCCCAGTACTTC.

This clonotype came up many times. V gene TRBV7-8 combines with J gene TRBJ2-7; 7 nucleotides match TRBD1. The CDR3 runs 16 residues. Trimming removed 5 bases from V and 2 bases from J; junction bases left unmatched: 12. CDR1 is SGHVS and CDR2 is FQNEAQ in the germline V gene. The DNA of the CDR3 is TGTGCCAGCAGCGCCCCGAACAGGGGCCGTACCTACGAGCAGTACTTC. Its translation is CASSAPNRGRTYEQYF.

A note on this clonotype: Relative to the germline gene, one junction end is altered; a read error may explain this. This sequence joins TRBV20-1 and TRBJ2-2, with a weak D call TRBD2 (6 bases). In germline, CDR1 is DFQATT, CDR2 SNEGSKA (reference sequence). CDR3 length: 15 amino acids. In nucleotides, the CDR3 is TGCAGTGCTCGAGAGACAAATGGGGGGACCGGGGAGCTGTTTTTT. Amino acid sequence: CSARETNGGTGELFF.

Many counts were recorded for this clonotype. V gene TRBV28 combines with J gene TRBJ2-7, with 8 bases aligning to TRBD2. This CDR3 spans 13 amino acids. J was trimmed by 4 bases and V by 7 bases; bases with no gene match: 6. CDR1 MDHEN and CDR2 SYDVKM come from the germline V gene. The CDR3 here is CASTREGGYEQYF. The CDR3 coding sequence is TGTGCCAGCACTCGGGAGGGGGGTTACGAGCAGTACTTC.

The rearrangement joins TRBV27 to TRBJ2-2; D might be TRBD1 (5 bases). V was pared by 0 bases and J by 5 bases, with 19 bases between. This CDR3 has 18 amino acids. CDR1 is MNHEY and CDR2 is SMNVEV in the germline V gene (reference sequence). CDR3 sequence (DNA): TGTGCCAGCAGTTTATCACGTCCCTTGGGGCGAGGAACCGGGGAGCTGTTTTTT. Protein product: CASSLSRPLGRGTGELFF.

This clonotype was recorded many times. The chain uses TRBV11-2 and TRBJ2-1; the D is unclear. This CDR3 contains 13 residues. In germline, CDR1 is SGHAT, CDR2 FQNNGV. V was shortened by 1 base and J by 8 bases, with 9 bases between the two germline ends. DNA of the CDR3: TGTGCCAGCAGCTTAGCTATGCACGATGAGCAGTTCTTC. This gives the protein CASSLAMHDEQFF.

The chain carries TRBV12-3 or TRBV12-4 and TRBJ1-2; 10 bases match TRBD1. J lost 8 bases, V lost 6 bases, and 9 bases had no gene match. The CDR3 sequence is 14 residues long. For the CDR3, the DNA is TGTGCCAGCAGAAGGGGACAGGGGATAGAAGGCTACACCTTC. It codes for CASRRGQGIEGYTF.

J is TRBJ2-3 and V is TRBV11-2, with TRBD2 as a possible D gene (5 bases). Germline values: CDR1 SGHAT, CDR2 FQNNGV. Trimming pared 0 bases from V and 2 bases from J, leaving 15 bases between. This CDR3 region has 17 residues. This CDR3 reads CASSLDRLLGDTDTQYF. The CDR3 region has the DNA TGTGCCAGCAGCTTAGATCGACTGCTGGGAGACACAGATACGCAGTATTTT.

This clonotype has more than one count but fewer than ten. The CDR3, as DNA: TGTGCCAGTAGTATTGGTGGGCAGGGGGTCTACGAGCAGTACTTC. This gives the protein CASSIGGQGVYEQYF. The chain has TRBV19 and TRBJ2-7, with 7 bases that match TRBD1. Looked up from germline, CDR1 is LNHDA and CDR2 is SQIVND (reference sequence). After removal of 3 bases from V and 3 bases from J, the junction contained 8 bases not matched to a gene. The CDR3 covers 15 residues. The full variable domain, its missing parts supplied by reference TRBV19 and TRBJ2-7, is DGGITQSPKYLFRKEGQNVTLSCEQNLNHDAMYWYRQDPGQGLRLIYYSQIVNDFQKGDIAEGYSVSREKKESFPLTVTSAQKNPTAFYLCASSIGGQGVYEQYFGPGTRLTVT.

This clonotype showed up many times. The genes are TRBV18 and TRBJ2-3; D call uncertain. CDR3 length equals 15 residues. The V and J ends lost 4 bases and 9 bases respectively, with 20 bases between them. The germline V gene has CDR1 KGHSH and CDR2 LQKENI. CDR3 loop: CASSLMWASTETQYF. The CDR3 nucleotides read TGTGCCAGCTCACTAATGTGGGCATCTACGGAAACGCAGTATTTT.

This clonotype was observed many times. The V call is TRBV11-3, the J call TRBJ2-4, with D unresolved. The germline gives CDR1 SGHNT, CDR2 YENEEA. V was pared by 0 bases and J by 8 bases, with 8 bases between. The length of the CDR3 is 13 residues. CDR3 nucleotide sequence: TGTGCCAGCAGCTTAGAGGCCGGAGACATTCAGTACTTC. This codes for CASSLEAGDIQYF.

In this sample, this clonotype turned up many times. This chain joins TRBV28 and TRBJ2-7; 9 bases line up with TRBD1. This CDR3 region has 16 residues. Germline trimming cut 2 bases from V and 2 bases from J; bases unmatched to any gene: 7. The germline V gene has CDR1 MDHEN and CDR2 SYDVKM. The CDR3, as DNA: TGTGCCAGCAGTTTAGGTCACCGGACAGGGGCCTACGAGCAGTACTTC. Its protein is CASSLGHRTGAYEQYF.

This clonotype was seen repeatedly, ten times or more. The CDR3 here is CASEEGENYEQYF. CDR3 DNA: TGTGCCAGCGAAGAAGGGGAGAACTACGAGCAGTACTTC. The chain couples TRBV6-1 to TRBJ2-7; TRBD1 or TRBD2 may be the D gene (5 bases each). Trimming removed 8 bases at V and 3 bases at J, with 14 bases between. The germline gives CDR1 MNHNS, CDR2 SASEGT. CDR3 length: 13 residues.

CDR3 nucleotides: TGTGCCAGCAGTACACAGGGGCCTGAAGCTTTCTTT. It encodes CASSTQGPEAFF. The chain joins TRBV6-2 or TRBV6-3 to TRBJ1-1; 7 bases are shared with TRBD1. CDR3 length: 12 residues. Losses at the gene ends were 5 bases for V and 6 bases for J; bases not matched to a gene: 3. The germline gives CDR1 MNHEY, CDR2 SVGEGT.

CDR3: CATRSVIGEKLFF. CDR3 DNA sequence: TGTGCCACCCGATCGGTAATAGGGGAAAAACTGTTTTTT. The gene calls are TRBV10-3 and TRBJ1-4; no definite D call. The V gene lost 10 bases and the J gene lost 8 bases, with 17 bases spanning the gap. This CDR3 has 13 residues. Germline CDR1 and CDR2: ENHRY and SYGVKD.

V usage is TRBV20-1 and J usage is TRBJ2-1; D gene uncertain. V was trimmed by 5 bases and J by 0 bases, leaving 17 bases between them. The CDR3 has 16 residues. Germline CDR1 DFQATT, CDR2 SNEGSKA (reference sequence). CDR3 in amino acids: CSAPHGDTSSYNEQFF. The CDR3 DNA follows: TGCAGTGCTCCCCACGGCGACACGAGCTCCTACAATGAGCAGTTCTTC.

The DNA of the CDR3 is TGTGCCAGCAGCTTACGGCTACGACTAGCGGGAGGGCCGGAGGAGCAGTACTTC. It codes for CASSLRLRLAGGPEEQYF. V gene TRBV7-8 combines with J gene TRBJ2-7; 14 bases are a match to TRBD2. Trimming at V came to 2 bases and at J to 7 bases, leaving 13 bases not matched to a gene. The V gene's germline CDR1 is SGHVS and CDR2 FQNEAQ. CDR3 length: 18 amino acids. Filled out from reference TRBV7-8 and TRBJ2-7, the complete variable domain reads GAGVSQSPRYKVAKRGQDVALRCDPISGHVSLFWYQQALGQGPEFLTYFQNEAQLDKSGLPSDRFFAERPEGSVSTLKIQRTQQEDSAVYLCASSLRLRLAGGPEEQYFGPGTRLTVT.

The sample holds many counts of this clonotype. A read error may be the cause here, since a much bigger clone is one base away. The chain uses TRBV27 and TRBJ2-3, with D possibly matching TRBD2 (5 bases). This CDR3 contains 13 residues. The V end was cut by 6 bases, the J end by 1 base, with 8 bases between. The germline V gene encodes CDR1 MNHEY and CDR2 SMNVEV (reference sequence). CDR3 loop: CASRLGGTDTQYF. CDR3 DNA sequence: TGTGCCAGCAGGCTCGGGGGCACAGATACGCAGTATTTT.

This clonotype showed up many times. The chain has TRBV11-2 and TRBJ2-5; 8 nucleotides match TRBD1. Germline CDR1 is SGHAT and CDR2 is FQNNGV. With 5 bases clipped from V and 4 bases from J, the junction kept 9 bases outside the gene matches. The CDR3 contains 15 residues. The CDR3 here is CASSPRTGSRETQYF. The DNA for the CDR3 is TGTGCCAGCAGCCCCCGGACAGGGAGTAGAGAGACCCAGTACTTC. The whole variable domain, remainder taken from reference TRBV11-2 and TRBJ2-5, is EAGVAQSPRYKIIEKRQSVAFWCNPISGHATLYWYQQILGQGPKLLIQFQNNGVVDDSQLPKDRFSAERLKGVDSTLKIQPAKLEDSAVYLCASSPRTGSRETQYFGPGTRLLVL.

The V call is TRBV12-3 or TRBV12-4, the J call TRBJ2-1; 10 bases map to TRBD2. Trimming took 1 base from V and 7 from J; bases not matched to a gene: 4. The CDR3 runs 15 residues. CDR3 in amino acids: CASSLDLAGVNEQFF. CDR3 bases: TGTGCCAGCAGTTTAGATCTAGCGGGGGTTAATGAGCAGTTCTTC.

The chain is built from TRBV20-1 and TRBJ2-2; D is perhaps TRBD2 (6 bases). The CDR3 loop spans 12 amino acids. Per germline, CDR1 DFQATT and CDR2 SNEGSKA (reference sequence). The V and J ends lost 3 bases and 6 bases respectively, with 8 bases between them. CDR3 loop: CSASGSPGELFF. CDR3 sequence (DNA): TGCAGTGCTAGCGGGAGCCCCGGGGAGCTGTTTTTT.

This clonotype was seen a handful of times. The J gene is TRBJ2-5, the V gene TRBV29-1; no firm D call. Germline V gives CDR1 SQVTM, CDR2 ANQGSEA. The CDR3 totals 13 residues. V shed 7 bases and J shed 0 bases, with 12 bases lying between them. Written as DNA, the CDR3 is TGCAGCGGCCAGCCGGGCAACCAAGAGACCCAGTACTTC. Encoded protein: CSGQPGNQETQYF.

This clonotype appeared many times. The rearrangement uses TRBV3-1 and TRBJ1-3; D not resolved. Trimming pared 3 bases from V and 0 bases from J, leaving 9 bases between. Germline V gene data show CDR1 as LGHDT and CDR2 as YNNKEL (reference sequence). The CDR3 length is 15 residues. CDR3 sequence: CASSQEGYSGNTIYF. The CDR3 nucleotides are TGTGCCAGCAGCCAGGAGGGCTACTCTGGAAACACCATATATTTT.

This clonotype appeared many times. The CDR3 region has the DNA TGTGCCAGCAGCGCCGGGACAACTCAGACCCAGTACTTC. Translated: CASSAGTTQTQYF. This chain uses TRBV5-5 with TRBJ2-5; the D gene is possibly TRBD1 (6 bases). Trimming removed 4 bases at V and 6 bases at J, with 13 bases between. Germline loops: CDR1 SGHKS, CDR2 YYEKEE (reference sequence). The CDR3 runs to 13 residues.

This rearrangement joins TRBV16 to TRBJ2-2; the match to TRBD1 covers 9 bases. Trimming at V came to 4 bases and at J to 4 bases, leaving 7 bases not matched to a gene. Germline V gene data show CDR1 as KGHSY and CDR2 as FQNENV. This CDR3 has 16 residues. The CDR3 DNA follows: TGTGCCAGCAGCCCAATCCTACAGGGGGCCACCGGGGAGCTGTTTTTT. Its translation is CASSPILQGATGELFF.

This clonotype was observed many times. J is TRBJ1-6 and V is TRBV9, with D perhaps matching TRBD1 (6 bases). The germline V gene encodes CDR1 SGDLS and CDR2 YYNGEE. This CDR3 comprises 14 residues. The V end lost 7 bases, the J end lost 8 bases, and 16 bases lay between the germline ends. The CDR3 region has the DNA TGTGCCAGCGACCCCGAGGGGGGACATTCACCCCTCCACTTT. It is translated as CASDPEGGHSPLHF.